These 17 T cell receptor beta chains share one sample of origin, sequenced in a study of blood T cell repertoires in COVID-19. Repertoires were generated with immunoSEQ multiplex PCR, while TCRdb's copy carries only in-frame clones and drops some. The sample holds about 24,000 clones, about 89% seen once. Sequences were obtained from peripheral blood. The source of these receptors is a man aged 65-85 years with COVID-19, enrolled during active disease.

The gene calls are TRBV5-1 and TRBJ2-1; D is ambiguous. The CDR3 sequence is 15 residues long. The V end was cut by 0 bases, the J end by 3 bases, with 10 bases between. Germline lookup yields CDR1 SGHRS and CDR2 YFSETQ. CDR3 region: CASSLGGPNYNEQFF. The CDR3 nucleotides are TGCGCCAGCAGCTTGGGAGGTCCCAACTACAATGAGCAGTTCTTC.

The chain has TRBV6-5 and TRBJ1-5, with 8 positions matching TRBD1. The CDR3 has 14 residues. CDR1 and CDR2 (germline): MNHEY, SVGAGI. V trimming: 4 bases; J trimming: 5 bases; junction bases outside the gene matches: 4. Here the CDR3 DNA reads TGTGCCAGCAGTTTGCCAGGGGGCTATCAGCCCCAGCATTTT. It yields the protein CASSLPGGYQPQHF.

This clone was seen only a few times. The chain recombines TRBV27 with TRBJ1-6; tentative D call: TRBD1 (6 bases). CDR1 MNHEY and CDR2 SMNVEV come from the germline V gene (reference sequence). The V gene lost 0 bases and the J gene lost 7 bases, with 10 bases spanning the gap. This CDR3 has 15 residues. The CDR3: CASSLSGDRNSPLHF. CDR3 nucleotide sequence: TGTGCCAGCAGTTTATCTGGAGACAGGAATTCACCCCTCCACTTT.

The gene calls are TRBV11-1 and TRBJ1-2, with a weak D call TRBD1 (5 bases). Trimming took off 4 bases at V and 5 bases at J, with 11 bases between the two ends. The V gene's germline CDR1 is SGHAT and CDR2 FQDESV (reference sequence). The CDR3 consists of 13 residues. CDR3 region: CASSSNAGYGYTF. For the CDR3, the DNA is TGTGCCAGCAGCTCCAACGCAGGGTATGGCTACACCTTC.

A single count supports this clone. The chain carries TRBV6-5 and TRBJ2-5, with D possibly matching TRBD1 (5 bases). CDR3 size: 13 residues. Germline-derived CDR1 and CDR2 are MNHEY and SVGAGI. Between the trimmed V and J ends, which lost 5 bases and 4 bases, there was a span of 11 bases. In DNA form, the CDR3 reads TGTGCCAGCAGTCCCAGGGTTTCAGAGACCCAGTACTTC. Translating gives CASSPRVSETQYF.

CDR3 loop: CASSLNRDNEKLFF. In DNA form, the CDR3 reads TGTGCCAGCAGCTTAAACAGGGACAATGAAAAACTGTTTTTT. This rearrangement joins TRBV7-9 to TRBJ1-4; possible D gene TRBD1, 6 bases. The CDR3 has 14 amino acids. V was trimmed by 2 bases and J by 5 bases, leaving 9 bases between them. Germline V gene data show CDR1 as SEHNR and CDR2 as FQNEAQ (reference sequence).

This sequence joins TRBV19 and TRBJ2-4, with 7 bases that match TRBD2. The V gene end was trimmed by 5 bases and the J gene end by 1 base; junction bases not matched to a gene: 5. CDR1 is LNHDA and CDR2 is SQIVND in the germline V gene (reference sequence). The CDR3 has 15 amino acids. This CDR3 reads CASSSLGGAKNIQYF. DNA of the CDR3: TGTGCCAGTAGTTCGCTGGGGGGGGCCAAAAACATTCAGTACTTC.

The chain has TRBV5-4 and TRBJ2-6; possibly TRBD2 for D (5 bases). This CDR3 comprises 14 residues. V dropped 4 bases and J dropped 16 bases, with 21 bases sitting between them. The germline gives CDR1 SGHNT, CDR2 YYREEE (reference sequence). CDR3 amino acids: CASSRPGRENLLTF. In nucleotides, the CDR3 is TGTGCCAGCAGCCGCCCTGGCCGGGAAAACCTTCTGACTTTC.

V gene TRBV19 combines with J gene TRBJ1-5; 7 positions agree with TRBD1. The length of the CDR3 is 16 residues. Losses at the gene ends were 6 bases for V and 2 bases for J; bases not matched to a gene: 10. Germline V gene data show CDR1 as LNHDA and CDR2 as SQIVND (reference sequence). The CDR3 DNA is TGTGCCAGTAGGGCGGAGGGGGCGATGGGCAATCAGCCCCAGCATTTT. This gives the protein CASRAEGAMGNQPQHF.

The V and J genes are TRBV7-6 and TRBJ2-1; 8 bases are shared with TRBD2. The CDR3 runs 16 residues. Germline V CDR1 and CDR2: SGHVS, FNYEAQ. With V trimmed by 5 bases and J by 9 bases, 15 bases remained unmatched. This CDR3 is CASSPVLTSGLGEQFF. The CDR3 nucleotides read TGTGCCAGCAGCCCCGTCCTAACTAGCGGATTGGGTGAGCAGTTCTTC.

The chain recombines TRBV5-4 with TRBJ2-7; no definite D call. The CDR3 has 13 amino acids. The V gene's germline CDR1 is SGHNT and CDR2 YYREEE (reference sequence). Trimming stripped 0 bases from V and 3 bases from J, with 7 bases between. The CDR3, as DNA: TGTGCCAGCAGCTTGGGTGCAGGCTACGAGCAGTACTTC. As protein: CASSLGAGYEQYF.

To note about this clone: A read error may account for a junction end that differs from germline. J is TRBJ1-1 and V is TRBV2; the match to TRBD1 covers 10 bases. The CDR3 contains 14 residues. Per the germline V gene, CDR1 is SNHLY and CDR2 is FYNNEI. In nucleotides, the CDR3 is TGTGCCAGCAGTGAGGACAGGGGGAACGCTGAAGCTTTCTTT. This translates into CASSEDRGNAEAFF.

The gene calls are TRBV5-5 and TRBJ2-1; a weak D match, TRBD1 (6 bases). V lost 2 bases to trimming and J lost 3 bases, with 12 bases between them. Per the germline V gene, CDR1 is SGHKS and CDR2 is YYEKEE (reference sequence). This CDR3 has 15 residues. The CDR3 reads CASSFTGSLYNEQFF. In DNA, the CDR3 is TGTGCCAGCAGCTTTACAGGGAGTCTCTACAATGAGCAGTTCTTC.

The chain links TRBV19 to TRBJ1-4, with TRBD1 as a possible D gene (6 bases). Germline CDR1 is LNHDA and CDR2 is SQIVND (reference sequence). The V and J ends lost 0 bases and 0 bases respectively, with 8 bases between them. The CDR3 is 16 residues long. The CDR3 protein is CASSIDRGSTNEKLFF. DNA of the CDR3: TGTGCCAGTAGTATAGACAGGGGATCAACTAATGAAAAACTGTTTTTT.

This sequence joins TRBV4-1 and TRBJ2-7; the match to TRBD1 covers 7 bases. The ends lost 0 bases at V and 9 bases at J; junction bases unmatched: 14. CDR1 and CDR2 (germline): MGHRA, YSYEKL. The CDR3 length is 16 residues. CDR3 sequence: CASSQDLQGVRDAQYF. In DNA form, the CDR3 reads TGCGCCAGCAGCCAAGATCTCCAGGGGGTGCGAGACGCGCAGTACTTC.

The V and J genes are TRBV25-1 and TRBJ2-7; 10 nucleotides match TRBD1. This CDR3 is 16 amino acids long. Germline loops: CDR1 MGHDK, CDR2 SYGVNS. With V trimmed by 4 bases and J by 1 base, 7 bases remained unmatched. CDR3 residues: CASSALRQGASYEQYF. The CDR3, as DNA: TGTGCCAGCAGTGCCTTACGACAGGGGGCGTCCTACGAGCAGTACTTC.

This clone appeared a few times. The J gene is TRBJ2-3, the V gene TRBV5-4; 7 positions agree with TRBD1. CDR1 and CDR2 from the germline V gene are SGHNT and YYREEE (reference sequence). The CDR3 totals 13 residues. J was trimmed by 5 bases and V by 5 bases; bases with no gene match: 5. Here the CDR3 reads CASRWGQLDTQYF. In DNA form, the CDR3 reads TGTGCCAGCAGATGGGGACAGCTAGATACGCAGTATTTT.